In its sample, the clone carrying this TCR beta chain was seen a few times. The data were produced by immunoSEQ multiplex PCR, yet TCRdb's version contains in-frame clones alone and is incomplete. The top ten hold approximately 0.9% of the sample, which has about 82,000 clones, 83% seen once. The sample originates from a study of OX40 agonist ivuxolimab in advanced cancers. The CDR3 contains 11 residues. Germline V gene lookup returns CDR1 MDHEN and CDR2 SYDVKM. The V and J ends lost 9 bases and 4 bases respectively, with 9 bases between them. The gene calls are TRBV28 and TRBJ1-1; unclear D gene. This TCR came from an adult with an advanced solid tumor such as melanoma, head and neck, liver or kidney cancer. The sample in question was CD4+ or CD8+ T cells sorted from blood, obtained in a trial of the OX40 agonist ivuxolimab. The CDR3 DNA sequence: TGTGCCAGTCGAAGGCTCACTGAAGCTTTCTTT. It encodes CASRRLTEAFF. The complete variable domain, with remaining parts taken from reference TRBV28 and TRBJ1-1, reads DVKVTQSSRYLVKRTGEKVFLECVQDMDHENMFWYRQDPGLGLRLIYFSYDVKMKEKGDIPEGYSVSREKKERFSLILESASTNQTSMYLCASRRLTEAFFGQGTRLTVV.